A selection of T cell receptor beta chains follows, all from one sample in a study of T cell repertoires in aging, cancer and after chemotherapy. TCRdb fed the multiplex PCR reads into MiXCR, producing one record per CDR3 protein. Seen here are roughly 3,000 distinct CDR3 sequences, around 42% observed once, and the top ten hold nearly 35%. Specimen: blood. The receptors come from a human donor with a blood cancer. CDR3s include the opening cysteine and the closing phenylalanine or tryptophan. D genes are given only for firm matches. Clone size is given for some rows only: seen once, a few or many times, or a class if the clone is expanded.

d_call j_call clone_size v_call cdr3_aa cdr3_nt
TRBD2 TRBJ2-1 . TRBV4-3 CASSQDRAGVYEQFF TGCGCCAGCAGCCAAGATAGGGCGGGGGTTTATGAGCAGTTCTTC
. TRBJ2-3 . TRBV6-6 CASSYPSALPPDTQYF TGTGCCAGCAGTTACCCTAGCGCATTACCCCCAGATACGCAGTATTTT
TRBD2 TRBJ2-4 . TRBV6-5 CASRQLAAKNIQYF TGTGCCAGCAGGCAACTAGCGGCTAAAAACATTCAGTACTTC
. TRBJ1-1 . TRBV6-5 CASSDPTGGTEAFF TGTGCCAGCAGTGATCCGACCGGTGGCACTGAAGCTTTCTTT
TRBD1 TRBJ2-1 . TRBV27 CASSLRQGRLEDEQFF TGTGCCAGCAGTCTAAGACAGGGGAGGCTTGAGGATGAGCAGTTCTTC
. TRBJ2-7 once TRBV18 CASSPRWMTYEQYF TGTGCCAGCTCACCGAGGTGGATGACCTACGAGCAGTACTTC
. TRBJ2-5 . TRBV15 CATSRDTGTQYF TGTGCCACCAGCAGAGATACGGGGACCCAGTACTTC
. TRBJ2-7 . TRBV10-3 CATLTGLWGEQYF TGTGCCACACTGACAGGCCTTTGGGGGGAGCAGTACTTC
TRBD1 TRBJ2-5 few TRBV19 CASSLRQGAETQYF TGTGCCAGTAGTCTCCGACAGGGGGCCGAGACCCAGTACTTC
. TRBJ1-4 . TRBV27 CASRVNEKLFF TGTGCCAGCAGAGTCAATGAAAAACTGTTTTTT
TRBD2 TRBJ2-5 . TRBV6-1 CASSVLAGGGEAQYF TGTGCCAGCAGCGTACTAGCGGGGGGGGGGGAGGCCCAGTACTTC
TRBD1 TRBJ1-6 few TRBV6-2/TRBV6-3 CASSAHSTGVGSPLHF TGTGCCAGCAGTGCCCATTCGACAGGGGTCGGATCACCCCTCCACTTT
. TRBJ2-6 . TRBV5-1 CASSLDFSGANVLTF TGCGCCAGCAGCTTAGACTTCTCTGGGGCCAACGTCCTGACTTTC
TRBD2 TRBJ2-1 . TRBV7-2 CASSSERGGNLYEQFF TGTGCCAGCAGCTCAGAGCGGGGGGGAAATTTGTATGAGCAGTTCTTC
TRBD1 TRBJ1-5 . TRBV19 CASQTGGGQPQHF TGTGCCAGTCAGACAGGGGGGGGTCAGCCCCAGCATTTT
. TRBJ1-4 few TRBV29-1 CSAALDTNEKLFF TGCAGCGCTGCGTTAGACACTAATGAAAAACTGTTTTTT
. TRBJ2-5 . TRBV18 CASSQQPDTQETQYF TGTGCCAGCTCACAGCAACCGGACACTCAAGAGACCCAGTACTTC
. TRBJ2-1 . TRBV18 CASSPGQYNEQFF TGTGCCAGCTCACCAGGACAGTACAATGAGCAGTTCTTC
. TRBJ2-1 . TRBV27 CASIWTPANEQFF TGTGCCAGCATCTGGACCCCGGCCAATGAGCAGTTCTTC
TRBD2 TRBJ2-1 . TRBV27 CASSPLAGGPIYNEQFF TGTGCCAGCAGCCCACTAGCGGGGGGCCCTATCTACAATGAGCAGTTCTTC
TRBD1 TRBJ1-4 few TRBV30 CACGDRVNEKLFF TGTGCCTGTGGGGACAGGGTTAATGAAAAACTGTTTTTT
TRBD2 TRBJ2-3 once TRBV6-5 CARLHRASGHSDTQYF TGTGCCAGACTCCACAGGGCTAGCGGGCATTCAGATACGCAGTATTTT
. TRBJ1-2 . TRBV11-1 CAISTFNYGYTF TGTGCCATCTCGACCTTTAACTATGGCTACACCTTC
. TRBJ2-7 . TRBV6-6 CASSYPGQSDEQYF TGTGCCAGCAGTTACCCAGGACAGAGCGACGAGCAGTACTTC
TRBD1 TRBJ1-4 . TRBV5-6 CASSLQGGEFEKLFF TGTGCCAGCAGCTTACAGGGGGGAGAGTTTGAAAAACTGTTTTTT
. TRBJ2-5 . TRBV28 CASSSERRHPYQETQYF TGTGCCAGCAGTTCGGAAAGGCGACACCCGTACCAAGAGACCCAGTACTTC
. TRBJ1-1 few TRBV29-1 CSTRQERNTEAFF TGCAGCACGCGACAAGAAAGGAACACTGAAGCTTTCTTT
. TRBJ1-5 . TRBV29-1 CSVGGQSNQPQHF TGCAGCGTTGGGGGTCAAAGCAATCAGCCCCAGCATTTT
. TRBJ2-1 few TRBV15 CATSRGGRWSYNEQFF TGTGCCACCAGCAGAGGGGGCAGATGGTCCTACAATGAGCAGTTCTTC
TRBD2 TRBJ2-7 once TRBV19 CASSLSSGRNSYEQYF TGTGCCAGTAGTCTTTCTAGCGGGAGAAATTCGTACGAGCAGTACTTC
TRBD1 TRBJ1-2 . TRBV5-4 CASSLPGTAIYGYTF TGTGCCAGCAGCTTGCCGGGGACAGCCATTTATGGCTACACCTTC
. TRBJ2-3 . TRBV7-9 CASIPDRTDTQYF TGTGCCAGCATCCCTGATCGCACAGATACGCAGTATTTT
. TRBJ2-6 medium-sized TRBV29-1 CSVDSRTSSGANVLTF TGCAGCGTTGATTCCCGAACCAGCTCTGGGGCCAACGTCCTGACTTTC
. TRBJ2-7 . TRBV6-5 CASSYIKGGGYEQYF TGTGCCAGCAGTTACATTAAAGGGGGTGGCTACGAGCAGTACTTC
. TRBJ2-3 . TRBV10-1 CASNPGTGADTQYF TGCGCCAGCAACCCTGGGACGGGGGCGGATACGCAGTATTTT
. TRBJ2-1 . TRBV7-2 CAGGLADVYNEQFF TGTGCGGGGGGGCTAGCGGACGTTTACAATGAGCAGTTCTTC
. TRBJ2-1 . TRBV6-1 CASRSTGYNEQFF TGTGCCAGCAGGTCTACAGGTTACAATGAGCAGTTCTTC
. TRBJ2-1 . TRBV12-3/TRBV12-4 CASSSGGGAFF TGTGCCAGCAGCTCCGGGGGCGGTGCGTTCTTC
TRBD2 TRBJ2-7 few TRBV6-2/TRBV6-3 CASSATSGEAYEQYF TGTGCCAGCAGTGCGACTAGCGGGGAGGCCTACGAGCAGTACTTC
. TRBJ2-7 . TRBV29-1 CSVDDSAYEQYF TGCAGCGTTGACGACAGCGCCTACGAGCAGTACTTC
TRBD2 TRBJ2-5 once TRBV11-2 CASSLGGDPQETQYF TGTGCCAGCAGCTTGGGGGGGGACCCTCAAGAGACCCAGTACTTC
. TRBJ2-5 few TRBV6-1 CASSNGQHQETQYF TGTGCCAGCAGTAACGGACAGCATCAAGAGACCCAGTACTTC
TRBD2 TRBJ2-7 . TRBV5-1 CASSFSGGAYEQYF TGCGCCAGCAGCTTCAGCGGGGGGGCTTACGAGCAGTACTTC
. TRBJ1-1 . TRBV6-5 CASSYGPRGMNTEAFF TGTGCCAGCAGTTACGGGCCCCGCGGGATGAACACTGAAGCTTTCTTT
TRBD2 TRBJ2-1 . TRBV27 CASRTLSQASGYEQFF TGTGCCAGCAGGACACTAAGTCAGGCTAGCGGGTATGAGCAGTTCTTC
TRBD2 TRBJ2-3 few TRBV19 CASSRTGVAGSSTDTQYF TGTGCCAGTAGTCGAACGGGGGTAGCGGGATCTAGCACAGATACGCAGTATTTT
. TRBJ2-7 few TRBV30 CAWSSGYREQYF TGTGCCTGGTCTTCAGGGTATCGCGAGCAGTACTTC
. TRBJ2-5 large TRBV29-1 CSGLVETQYF TGCAGCGGGTTGGTAGAGACCCAGTACTTC
. TRBJ2-2 . TRBV15 CATSRDTGTNTGELFF TGTGCCACCAGCAGAGACACAGGGACGAACACCGGGGAGCTGTTTTTT
. TRBJ1-5 . TRBV30 CASSRGVNQPQHF TGTGCCTCTTCTAGGGGGGTCAATCAGCCCCAGCATTTT
. TRBJ2-5 . TRBV30 CAWTSGAETQYF TGTGCCTGGACCTCAGGGGCAGAGACCCAGTACTTC
. TRBJ2-1 . TRBV7-2 CASSFPRDGGWQFF TGTGCCAGCAGCTTTCCCCGGGACGGGGGTTGGCAGTTCTTC
. TRBJ2-7 . TRBV29-1 CSVPRDGSEDEQYF TGCAGCGTTCCCCGGGACGGGTCCGAGGACGAGCAGTACTTC